Each of the 19 T cell receptor beta chains below was sequenced from the same sample in a study of cytomegalovirus exposure and HLA in healthy donors. This PCR relied on a set of 60 Vbeta primers and 13 Jbeta primers. The data were produced by immunoSEQ multiplex PCR, yet TCRdb's version contains in-frame clones alone and is incomplete. In the table there are about 69,000 clones, 74% of which are singletons. Specimen: PBMCs. These receptors came from a woman aged 55-70 years in good health and CMV-seropositive.

A few counts support this clone. V is TRBV19 and J is TRBJ2-1, with 7 bases fitting TRBD1. The CDR3 is 13 residues long. Germline V gene sequence: CDR1 LNHDA, CDR2 SQIVND (reference sequence). V shed 10 bases, J shed 9 bases, and the junction held 12 bases outside the gene matches. As DNA, the CDR3 is TGTGCCACTAAAGGACAGGTCCCAGGTGAGCAGTTCTTC. Protein sequence: CATKGQVPGEQFF.

This clone was seen more than once but under ten times. The chain uses TRBV25-1 and TRBJ1-5; 8 nucleotides match TRBD1. Germline lookup yields CDR1 MGHDK and CDR2 SYGVNS. V lost 5 bases, J lost 6 bases, and 6 bases stayed unmatched. CDR3 length equals 14 residues. CDR3 sequence: CASSPRGPSQPQHF. The CDR3 bases are TGTGCCAGCAGTCCCAGGGGGCCCAGTCAGCCCCAGCATTTT.

This clone was seen more than once but under ten times. The chain is built from TRBV19 and TRBJ2-6; D is possibly TRBD2 (5 bases). Per the germline V gene, CDR1 is LNHDA and CDR2 is SQIVND (reference sequence). This CDR3 is 15 amino acids long. V shed 7 bases and J shed 2 bases, with 12 bases lying between them. CDR3 coding DNA: TGTGCCAGTACCAGCCCCGGGGCTGGGGCCAACGTCCTGACTTTC. This sequence encodes CASTSPGAGANVLTF.

This clone has a handful of counts. The gene calls are TRBV2 and TRBJ2-3, with no clear D. Between the trimmed V and J ends, which lost 4 bases and 0 bases, there was a span of 11 bases. The length of the CDR3 is 15 residues. Germline loops: CDR1 SNHLY, CDR2 FYNNEI. CDR3 sequence (DNA): TGTGCCAGCAGTGTATTGCGTATAAGCACAGATACGCAGTATTTT. It is translated as CASSVLRISTDTQYF.

This clone occurred a few times. The V gene is TRBV5-1, the J gene TRBJ2-7; weak D call: TRBD1 (6 bases). V lost 4 bases and J 5 bases, leaving 25 bases between the germline ends. This CDR3 region has 17 residues. The V gene's germline CDR1 is SGHRS and CDR2 YFSETQ. The CDR3 DNA follows: TGCGCCAGCAGCCTGGGCAGGGGCCTACCAACGACGGACGAGCAGTACTTC. Residues: CASSLGRGLPTTDEQYF. Full variable domain (outside the CDR3, taken from reference TRBV5-1 and TRBJ2-7): KAGVTQTPRYLIKTRGQQVTLSCSPISGHRSVSWYQQTPGQGLQFLFEYFSETQRNKGNFPGRFSGRQFSNSRSEMNVSTLELGDSALYLCASSLGRGLPTTDEQYFGPGTRLTVT.

The chain joins TRBV14 to TRBJ2-2; tentative D call: TRBD2 (5 bases). CDR1 SGHDN and CDR2 FVKESK come from the germline V gene. Trimming removed 8 bases from V and 7 bases from J, with 8 bases in between. The CDR3 runs 11 residues. CDR3: CASGGVGELFF. The CDR3, as DNA: TGTGCCAGCGGAGGAGTCGGGGAGCTGTTTTTT.

V gene TRBV7-9 combines with J gene TRBJ2-5; TRBD1 matches 12 bases. The length of the CDR3 is 16 residues. The J segment lost 4 bases and the V segment lost 5 bases, leaving 8 bases of the junction unmatched. Germline V lookup: CDR1 SEHNR, CDR2 FQNEAQ (reference sequence). CDR3 loop: CASSQGQGAMGETQYF. The DNA for the CDR3 is TGTGCCAGCAGCCAGGGACAGGGGGCGATGGGAGAGACCCAGTACTTC.

About this clone: This likely traces to a read error, being one base from a far larger clone. The J gene is TRBJ1-2, the V gene TRBV5-1; a weak D match, TRBD1 (6 bases). Germline loops: CDR1 SGHRS, CDR2 YFSETQ. CDR3 length: 13 residues. The CDR3 spells CASSLTGTYGYPF. As DNA, the CDR3 is TGCGCCAGCAGCTTAACAGGGACATATGGCTACCCCTTC.

For the CDR3, the DNA is TGTGCCAGCAGCTTACCTTCCAGGGCGGGGTACGAGCAGTACTTC. Protein product: CASSLPSRAGYEQYF. The chain carries TRBV7-2 and TRBJ2-7, with a weak D call TRBD2 (6 bases). V lost 2 bases and J 4 bases, leaving 15 bases between the germline ends. The CDR3 extends over 15 amino acids. Germline V lookup: CDR1 SGHTA, CDR2 FQGNSA.

This clone has just one count. The V and J genes are TRBV23-1 and TRBJ1-5, with D uncertain. TRBV23-1 is filed as an ORF, its function uncertain. V lost 6 bases and J 7 bases, leaving 13 bases between the germline ends. The CDR3 totals 13 residues. Here the CDR3 reads CASSRGRLQPQHF. The CDR3 DNA follows: TGCGCCAGCAGCCGAGGCCGTTTACAGCCCCAGCATTTT.

This clone was observed a few times. V usage is TRBV5-6 and J usage is TRBJ1-2; D is unclear. Germline V gene data show CDR1 as SGHDT and CDR2 as YYEEEE. CDR3 length equals 14 residues. The V end lost 1 base, the J end lost 4 bases, and 11 bases lay between the germline ends. In DNA form, the CDR3 reads TGTGCCAGCAGCTTGCGGCGGACTAGCTATGGCTACACCTTC. Its translation: CASSLRRTSYGYTF.

The V call is TRBV2, the J call TRBJ1-1; possible D gene TRBD1, 6 bases. The ends were cut back, 7 bases at V and 2 bases at J, with 11 bases in the middle. The CDR3 is made up of 13 amino acids. Germline values: CDR1 SNHLY, CDR2 FYNNEI. CDR3 DNA sequence: TGTGCCAGCAATAGACAGGCAAACACTGAAGCTTTCTTT. Residues: CASNRQANTEAFF.

The chain couples TRBV19 to TRBJ1-5, with TRBD1 identical over 7 bases. Germline trimming cut 4 bases from V and 1 base from J; bases unmatched to any gene: 4. The CDR3 runs to 15 residues. Germline V gene lookup returns CDR1 LNHDA and CDR2 SQIVND (reference sequence). The CDR3 loop reads CASSSSRGSNQPQHF. CDR3 in DNA: TGTGCCAGTAGTAGCTCCAGGGGGAGCAATCAGCCCCAGCATTTT.

The chain couples TRBV7-8 to TRBJ1-6; 9 nucleotides align to TRBD1. The CDR3 is 14 residues long. J was trimmed by 6 bases and V by 5 bases; bases with no gene match: 2. Germline V CDR1 and CDR2: SGHVS, FQNEAQ. CDR3 region: CASSPTGGNSPLHF. CDR3 in DNA: TGTGCCAGCAGCCCGACAGGGGGTAATTCACCCCTCCACTTT.

The rearrangement links TRBV4-1 to TRBJ1-1; D is ambiguous. The CDR3 contains 17 residues. V was pared by 2 bases and J by 3 bases, with 19 bases between. Germline values: CDR1 MGHRA, CDR2 YSYEKL. Written as DNA, the CDR3 is TGCGCCAGCAGCCAATCCCGTAGGCGGGAAGGACACACTGAAGCTTTCTTT. It translates to CASSQSRRREGHTEAFF.

A single count supports this clone. This rearrangement joins TRBV5-1 to TRBJ1-4; D is unresolved. The germline V and J ends were trimmed by 4 bases and 0 bases, with 13 bases remaining between them. There are 16 residues in the CDR3. Germline CDR1 reads SGHRS; CDR2 reads YFSETQ. CDR3 coding DNA: TGCGCCAGCAGCACCGGGAACCTTGCAACTAATGAAAAACTGTTTTTT. Its protein is CASSTGNLATNEKLFF.

The chain couples TRBV20-1 to TRBJ1-1; D gene uncertain. The CDR3 is 11 residues long. Trimming left V 3 bases short and J 7 bases short, with 9 bases between. Looked up from germline, CDR1 is DFQATT and CDR2 is SNEGSKA (reference sequence). CDR3 residues: CSASWGDEAFF. CDR3 DNA sequence: TGCAGTGCTAGTTGGGGAGATGAAGCTTTCTTT.

V is TRBV5-1 and J is TRBJ2-2; the match to TRBD2 covers 8 bases. V was pared by 1 base and J by 7 bases, with 3 bases of the junction left unmatched. Germline values: CDR1 SGHRS, CDR2 YFSETQ. The CDR3 length is 14 residues. The CDR3: CASSLSLAGGELFF. The CDR3 coding sequence is TGCGCCAGCAGCTTGTCGCTAGCGGGCGGGGAGCTGTTTTTT.

This chain joins TRBV10-3 and TRBJ2-6; perhaps TRBD1 as D (5 bases). CDR3 size: 14 residues. CDR1 and CDR2 from the germline V gene are ENHRY and SYGVKD. The V end lost 6 bases, the J end lost 2 bases, and 8 bases lay between the germline ends. CDR3 amino acids: CAIRQGAGANVLTF. The CDR3 bases are TGTGCCATCAGGCAGGGTGCTGGGGCCAACGTCCTGACTTTC.